The rows below give T cell receptor beta chains drawn from one sample of a study of radiotherapy plus CTLA-4 blockade in lung cancer. TCRdb's copy holds only in-frame clones and misses some; the assay was immunoSEQ multiplex PCR. The sample has more than 40,000 clones, 88% seen once. The sample was peripheral blood, taken from a patient treated with radiotherapy plus ipilimumab. Receptors were obtained from a human donor with non-small cell lung cancer whose response to radiotherapy plus ipilimumab could not be evaluated. CDR3s include the opening cysteine and the closing phenylalanine or tryptophan. The D gene is left open where the match is weak. The size of a clone is reported for some rows only, either as once, few or many, or as a class for expanded clones.

j_call d_call v_call clone_size cdr3_aa cdr3_nt
TRBJ2-1 NA TRBV11-2 NA CASSLEGGSYNEQFF TGTGCCAGCAGCCTCGAGGGGGGGAGCTACAATGAGCAGTTCTTC
TRBJ2-1 TRBD2 TRBV7-2 once CASRTSGGHNEQFF TGTGCCAGCAGGACTAGCGGGGGGCACAATGAGCAGTTCTTC
TRBJ2-1 TRBD2 TRBV7-6 NA CASSQRTSGQLNNEQFF TGTGCCAGCAGCCAGCGGACTAGCGGGCAGCTAAACAATGAGCAGTTCTTC
TRBJ1-2 TRBD1 TRBV18 NA CASSRTGVNYGYTF TGTGCCAGCTCTAGGACAGGGGTGAACTATGGCTACACCTTC
TRBJ2-3 TRBD1 TRBV9 once CASSNRQGGGTDTQYF TGTGCCAGCAGCAATCGACAGGGGGGGGGCACAGATACGCAGTATTTT
TRBJ1-1 NA TRBV18 NA CASSVGASYTNTEAFF TGTGCCAGCTCAGTAGGGGCCAGCTATACGAACACTGAAGCTTTCTTT
TRBJ1-5 NA TRBV7-9 NA CASSLGGGGQPQHF TGTGCCAGCAGCTTAGGGGGGGGAGGTCAGCCCCAGCATTTT
TRBJ2-7 NA TRBV28 few CASSISYEQYF TGTGCCAGCAGTATATCCTACGAGCAGTACTTC
TRBJ2-3 TRBD2 TRBV10-1 NA CASSEIAGGLLGTDTQYF TGCGCCAGCAGTGAAATAGCGGGAGGACTACTAGGGACAGATACGCAGTATTTT
TRBJ1-1 TRBD1 TRBV25-1 once CASSDPTGADTEAFF TGTGCCAGCAGTGACCCTACAGGGGCCGACACTGAAGCTTTCTTT
TRBJ2-7 TRBD2 TRBV5-1 NA CASSSFAPGLAGSGYEQYF TGCGCCAGCTCCTCCTTTGCCCCGGGACTAGCGGGATCCGGCTACGAGCAGTACTTC
TRBJ1-5 TRBD1 TRBV15 NA CATSRDLVTGAPNQPQHF TGTGCCACCAGCAGAGATTTGGTTACAGGGGCTCCCAATCAGCCCCAGCATTTT
TRBJ2-6 TRBD2 TRBV6-5 NA CASSYGGGRANVLTF TGTGCCAGCAGTTACGGCGGGGGTCGGGCCAACGTCCTGACTTTC
TRBJ1-1 NA TRBV27 NA CASSLMGKGQTEAFF TGTGCCAGCAGTTTGATGGGGAAGGGGCAAACTGAAGCTTTCTTT
TRBJ2-7 TRBD1 TRBV6-1 NA CASRIRTGSSYEQYF TGTGCCAGCAGGATACGGACAGGAAGCTCCTACGAGCAGTACTTC
TRBJ2-6 NA TRBV11-2 NA CASSFYGSGAGANVLTF TGTGCCAGCAGCTTTTATGGTTCCGGGGCTGGGGCCAACGTCCTGACTTTC
TRBJ2-2 TRBD2 TRBV4-1 NA CASSQGLAAGELFF TGCGCCAGCAGCCAAGGACTAGCGGCCGGGGAGCTGTTTTTT
TRBJ1-2 NA TRBV5-1 NA CASSAYRRSHYGYTF TGCGCCAGCAGCGCGTACAGGAGATCCCACTATGGCTACACCTTC
TRBJ1-4 NA TRBV5-1 NA CASKLGSADEKLFF TGCGCCAGCAAACTCGGGTCGGCGGATGAAAAACTGTTTTTT
TRBJ2-1 NA TRBV28 NA CASSLGSTGVHNEQFF TGTGCCAGCAGTTTAGGCTCCACCGGGGTCCACAATGAGCAGTTCTTC
TRBJ2-7 TRBD2 TRBV6-1 NA CASSEQTSGRGYEQYF TGTGCCAGCAGCGAACAGACTAGCGGGAGAGGGTACGAGCAGTACTTC
TRBJ2-2 NA TRBV7-7 NA CASSQGTGVDTGELFF TGTGCCAGCAGCCAAGGGACTGGGGTGGACACCGGGGAGCTGTTTTTT
TRBJ2-1 TRBD2 TRBV27 NA CASSSLAGGYEQFF TGTGCCAGCAGCTCACTAGCGGGGGGTTATGAGCAGTTCTTC
TRBJ2-2 TRBD2 TRBV6-5 NA CASTIGRYGGELFF TGTGCCAGCACGATCGGGAGGTACGGCGGGGAGCTGTTTTTT
TRBJ1-5 TRBD1 TRBV28 NA CASSLETGGGYSNQPQHF TGTGCCAGCAGTTTGGAGACAGGGGGAGGCTATAGCAATCAGCCCCAGCATTTT
TRBJ1-6 NA TRBV11-1 once CASSFVDRLDSPLHF TGTGCCAGCAGCTTTGTCGACAGGCTAGATTCACCCCTCCACTTT
TRBJ1-5 NA TRBV27 NA CASSNMGNQPQHF TGTGCCAGCAGCAACATGGGCAATCAGCCCCAGCATTTT
TRBJ2-3 TRBD2 TRBV7-2 NA CASSLIRLAGIGTDTQYF TGTGCCAGCAGCTTGATCCGACTAGCGGGGATTGGCACAGATACGCAGTATTTT
TRBJ2-2 NA TRBV7-2 NA CASSLAKSGSNTGELFF TGTGCCAGCAGCTTAGCGAAAAGTGGCTCGAACACCGGGGAGCTGTTTTTT
TRBJ2-2 NA TRBV7-9 NA CASSLYTGELFF TGTGCCAGCAGCCTATACACCGGGGAGCTGTTTTTT
TRBJ2-1 TRBD2 TRBV5-4 NA CASSTRSGGADNEQFF TGTGCCAGCAGCACTCGTAGCGGGGGGGCTGACAATGAGCAGTTCTTC
TRBJ1-5 TRBD1 TRBV6-1 NA CASHGQGISNQPQHF TGTGCCAGCCACGGACAGGGAATAAGCAATCAGCCCCAGCATTTT
TRBJ1-4 NA TRBV15 NA CATSRQQGVRLTNEKLFF TGTGCCACCAGCAGACAACAGGGTGTACGACTAACTAATGAAAAACTGTTTTTT
TRBJ2-1 NA TRBV5-1 NA CASSLSSAINQQFF TGCGCCAGCAGCTTGTCTAGCGCTATCAATCAGCAGTTCTTC
TRBJ1-4 TRBD1 TRBV6-1 NA CASSKGTVGQGRGKGEKLFF TGTGCCAGCAGTAAAGGTACGGTGGGACAGGGGAGGGGGAAGGGCGAAAAACTGTTTTTT
TRBJ2-5 TRBD1 TRBV10-2 NA CASSGTGSRETQYF TGCGCCAGCAGTGGGACAGGGAGTCGCGAGACCCAGTACTTC
TRBJ1-1 NA TRBV5-6 NA CASSLGWGGNTEAFF TGTGCCAGCAGCTTGGGGTGGGGAGGGAACACTGAAGCTTTCTTT
TRBJ1-2 TRBD1 TRBV9 NA CASSVGGGDGYTF TGTGCCAGCAGCGTAGGAGGGGGCGATGGCTACACCTTC
TRBJ1-2 NA TRBV7-2 NA CASSLVGAGDQRGYTF TGTGCCAGCAGCTTAGTCGGGGCAGGGGATCAGAGGGGCTACACCTTC
TRBJ1-1 TRBD1 TRBV19 once CASGPGGAAQGAFF TGTGCCAGCGGACCAGGGGGCGCGGCCCAGGGAGCTTTCTTT
TRBJ1-2 TRBD1 TRBV4-1 NA CASSQNTGDGYTF TGCGCCAGCAGCCAAAATACAGGGGATGGCTACACCTTC
TRBJ1-5 TRBD1 TRBV2 NA CASSGGQPSEPQHF TGTGCCAGCAGTGGGGGACAGCCCAGCGAACCCCAGCATTTT
TRBJ2-7 NA TRBV14 NA CASSQVSPLEQYF TGTGCCAGCAGCCAAGTTTCCCCCTTAGAGCAGTACTTC
TRBJ1-2 NA TRBV7-2 NA CASSTGHGYGYTF TGTGCCAGCAGCACAGGCCACGGCTATGGCTACACCTTC
TRBJ1-2 NA TRBV5-1 NA CASSATEVSRYGYTF TGCGCCAGCAGCGCGACAGAGGTTTCGAGGTATGGCTACACCTTC
TRBJ2-2 NA TRBV28 NA CASSPWGGNAGELFF TGTGCCAGTTCCCCCTGGGGCGGGAACGCCGGGGAGCTGTTTTTT
TRBJ1-1 NA TRBV7-2 NA CASSLGWRGRAFF TGTGCCAGCAGCTTGGGATGGAGGGGTAGAGCTTTCTTT
TRBJ1-3 TRBD1 TRBV6-5 NA CASSLGQGLGNTIYF TGTGCCAGCAGTCTGGGACAGGGCTTGGGAAACACCATATATTTT
TRBJ1-6 NA TRBV28 NA CASRSTGSYNSPLHF TGTGCTAGCAGGTCGACAGGCTCCTATAATTCACCCCTCCACTTT
TRBJ2-1 NA TRBV28 once CASSLAAEALYNEQFF TGTGCCAGCAGTTTAGCAGCGGAGGCTCTCTACAATGAGCAGTTCTTC
TRBJ1-2 TRBD1 TRBV19 once CASSTPGTGNYGYTF TGTGCCAGTAGTACCCCCGGGACAGGGAACTATGGCTACACCTTC
TRBJ2-7 TRBD2 TRBV7-2 NA CASSLASGGVYEQYF TGTGCCAGCAGCTTAGCGTCCGGGGGGGTCTACGAGCAGTACTTC
TRBJ1-5 TRBD1 TRBV28 NA CASSTRGQGNQPQHF TGTGCCAGCAGTACCAGGGGGCAAGGCAATCAGCCCCAGCATTTT
TRBJ2-3 NA TRBV13 once CASSSRTGRVADTQYF TGTGCCAGCAGCTCGCGGACAGGGAGGGTCGCAGATACGCAGTATTTT
TRBJ2-7 NA TRBV20-1 NA CSARHSYEQYF TGCAGTGCTAGACACTCCTACGAGCAGTACTTC
TRBJ2-1 NA TRBV10-1 NA CASSRGIDNEQFF TGCGCCAGTTCGAGGGGGATTGACAATGAGCAGTTCTTC